The rows below give T cell receptor beta chains drawn from one sample of a study of blood T cell repertoires in COVID-19. Clones were read by immunoSEQ multiplex PCR, and TCRdb kept only the in-frame ones, dropping some. The table lists 120,000 or so clones, under 85% of them singletons, with roughly 10% in the top ten. The material sequenced was peripheral blood. These TCRs come from a man aged 55 to 70 with acute or convalescent COVID-19. Both conserved end residues are part of each CDR3. D genes are given only for firm matches. Size values are once, few and many counts, or a class for expanded clones, and some rows have none.

j_call d_call clone_size v_call cdr3_nt cdr3_aa
TRBJ2-1 TRBD2 - TRBV4-2 TGTGCCAGCAGCCCCCGGACTAGCGGGGATTACAATGAGCAGTTCTTC CASSPRTSGDYNEQFF
TRBJ2-7 TRBD1 - TRBV24-1 TGTGCCACCAGTGACCCCGGGACAGGGGGTGTCGGCGAGCAGTACTTC CATSDPGTGGVGEQYF
TRBJ1-6 - - TRBV19 TGTGCCAGTAGTATAGATTGGGGGCCCCACAATAAAAAGGACAGCCGAAATTCACCCCTCCACTTT CASSIDWGPHNKKDSRNSPLHF
TRBJ1-2 - few TRBV29-1 TGCAGCGTTACGGTTGGCGGCTATGGCTACACCTTC CSVTVGGYGYTF
TRBJ2-3 - - TRBV7-2 TGTGCCAGCAGCGTAAAGCCGATCGGGACACTTCGGTATTTT CASSVKPIGTLRYF
TRBJ2-7 - - TRBV9 TGTGCCAGCAGCCCGACGACAGCCTCCTACGAGCAGTACTTC CASSPTTASYEQYF
TRBJ2-3 - - TRBV5-1 TGCGCCAGCAGCTTGGGTTTAGGGGATAGCACAGATACGCAGTATTTT CASSLGLGDSTDTQYF
TRBJ2-7 - once TRBV5-1 TGCGCCAGCAGCTTGGCCTGGGCAGCCTATAGCTCCTACGAGCAGTACTTC CASSLAWAAYSSYEQYF
TRBJ1-1 - - TRBV29-1 TGCAGCGTTCGCGAGACAATGAACACTGAAGCTTTCTTT CSVRETMNTEAFF
TRBJ2-3 - - TRBV6-5 TGTGCCAGCAGTTACGGCGGGAACGCAGATACGCAGTATTTT CASSYGGNADTQYF
TRBJ2-1 TRBD2 - TRBV3-1/TRBV3-2 TGTGCCAGCAGCCACGTAGCGGGGCTCAATGAGCAGTTCTTC CASSHVAGLNEQFF
TRBJ2-5 - - TRBV28 TGTGCCAGCACCGCGACCGCGGCAGGGGTTCGAGAGACCCAGTACTTC CASTATAAGVRETQYF
TRBJ1-2 - - TRBV5-1 TGCGCCAGCAGCTTGGCCCTGGGGGCGCTTAGCTATGGCTACACCTTC CASSLALGALSYGYTF
TRBJ2-7 - - TRBV7-2 TGTGCCAGCAGCTTAGTGGCGAGAGGTTCAGGGGAGCAGTACTTC CASSLVARGSGEQYF
TRBJ1-1 TRBD1 - TRBV4-1 TGCGCCAGCAGCCTCCGGGACAGGGAGGGGACTGAAGCTTTCTTT CASSLRDREGTEAFF
TRBJ1-1 - - TRBV5-1 TGCGCCAGCAGCTTGGATGGGGGGAGTACGGCTTTCTTT CASSLDGGSTAFF
TRBJ2-7 TRBD2 - TRBV2 TGTGCCAGCAAAAGACTAGCGGGAGTGATCTACGAGCAGTACTTC CASKRLAGVIYEQYF